The next 15 T cell receptor beta chains were all read from a single sample in a study of technical replicates of blood from several donors. Here immunoSEQ multiplex PCR was the method, and the copy in TCRdb shows in-frame clones only, minus some. Among about 85,000 clones listed, around 94% were seen once. Sequences were obtained from T cells isolated from PBMCs. These receptors were taken from a human donor in good health.

This chain joins TRBV6-4 and TRBJ2-5; a weak D match, TRBD1 (7 bases). Trimming shortened V by 8 bases and J by 7 bases, and 17 bases separated the two germline ends. The germline CDR1 and CDR2 sequences are MRHNA and SNTAGT. The CDR3 is 13 amino acids. CDR3 nucleotides: TGTGCCAGCGCCGACAGGGCCGGGGGGACCCAGTACTTC. It translates to CASADRAGGTQYF.

This clone was picked up one time. The chain links TRBV11-2 to TRBJ1-1, with D unresolved. CDR3 length: 15 amino acids. CDR1 is SGHAT and CDR2 is FQNNGV in the germline V gene. V dropped 5 bases and J dropped 3 bases, with 16 bases sitting between them. CDR3 coding DNA: TGTGCCAGCAGCCCCCGGCGGCGGGCATACACTGAAGCTTTCTTT. Translation: CASSPRRRAYTEAFF.

This rearrangement joins TRBV2 to TRBJ2-7, with 8 bases identical to TRBD2. CDR1 is SNHLY, CDR2 FYNNEI, per germline. The CDR3 has 16 residues. Trimming took 6 bases from V and 0 from J; bases not matched to a gene: 10. CDR3 in amino acids: CASSPSGSGASYEQYF. DNA of the CDR3: TGTGCCAGCAGCCCCTCCGGTAGCGGGGCCTCCTACGAGCAGTACTTC.

The chain employs TRBV30 and TRBJ1-6, with 9 positions matching TRBD1. The CDR3 runs 13 residues. V gave up 8 bases and J gave up 7 bases; unmatched junction bases: 6. CDR1 and CDR2 from the germline V gene are GTSNPN and SVGIG (reference sequence). The CDR3 region has the DNA TGTGCCCGGGAGGGACAGGGAAATTCACCCCTCCACTTT. Translation gives CAREGQGNSPLHF. Supplemented by reference TRBV30 and TRBJ1-6, the full variable domain reads SQTIHQWPATLVQPVGSPLSLECTVEGTSNPNLYWYRQAAGRGLQLLFYSVGIGQISSEVPQNLSASRPQDRQFILSSKKLLLSDSGFYLCAREGQGNSPLHFGNGTRLTVT.

This clone has a single count. The chain carries TRBV5-6 and TRBJ2-4, with D perhaps matching TRBD1 (6 bases). The CDR3 loop spans 15 amino acids. Trimming pared 4 bases from V and 1 base from J, leaving 12 bases between. Germline V lookup: CDR1 SGHDT, CDR2 YYEEEE. As DNA, the CDR3 is TGTGCCAGCAGCCTCAGGGGAATGGCCAAAAACATTCAGTACTTC. Translated: CASSLRGMAKNIQYF.

A single count supports this clone. This sequence joins TRBV28 and TRBJ2-1; possibly TRBD1 for D (6 bases). CDR1 MDHEN and CDR2 SYDVKM come from the germline V gene. The CDR3 is made up of 15 amino acids. V was pared by 6 bases and J by 6 bases, with 18 bases between. Here the CDR3 DNA reads TGTGCCAGCAGCAACAGGGCCCCCCGGCCCAATGAGCAGTTCTTC. Translating gives CASSNRAPRPNEQFF.

The J gene is TRBJ2-7, the V gene TRBV9; 7 bases match TRBD2. The CDR3 has 14 amino acids. Germline loops: CDR1 SGDLS, CDR2 YYNGEE. V was clipped by 6 bases and J by 6 bases; unmatched bases: 12. DNA for the CDR3: TGTGCCAGCACCCTGGGGGGGAGTGTCGTCGAGCAGTACTTC. It is translated as CASTLGGSVVEQYF.

This clone was detected once. The chain links TRBV25-1 to TRBJ2-3; possible D gene TRBD1, 7 bases. V dropped 3 bases and J dropped 6 bases, with 19 bases sitting between them. The CDR3 extends over 16 amino acids. Germline CDR1 and CDR2: MGHDK and SYGVNS. This CDR3 is CASSDIQGGSEDTQYF. The CDR3 DNA reads TGTGCCAGCAGTGATATCCAGGGGGGTAGCGAGGATACGCAGTATTTT. Looking up the rest from reference TRBV25-1 and TRBJ2-3 gives the full variable domain: EADIYQTPRYLVIGTGKKITLECSQTMGHDKMYWYQQDPGMELHLIHYSYGVNSTEKGDLSSESTVSRIRTEHFPLTLESARPSHTSQYLCASSDIQGGSEDTQYFGPGTRLTVL.

CDR3 loop: CASSSTRGGPYNEQFF. CDR3 DNA: TGTGCCAGCAGCTCCACTCGGGGGGGGCCCTACAATGAGCAGTTCTTC. The chain couples TRBV11-2 to TRBJ2-1, with 8 positions matching TRBD2. Germline values: CDR1 SGHAT, CDR2 FQNNGV. With 4 bases clipped from V and 2 bases from J, the junction kept 7 bases outside the gene matches. The CDR3 runs to 16 residues.

The V call is TRBV7-6, the J call TRBJ2-2; a possible D gene is TRBD2 (5 bases). V lost 0 bases and J lost 4, with 15 bases in between. The CDR3 is 17 residues long. The germline V gene has CDR1 SGHVS and CDR2 FNYEAQ. The CDR3 here is CASSLASGRSVTGELFF. In DNA, the CDR3 is TGTGCCAGCAGCTTAGCCAGCGGTAGATCGGTCACCGGGGAGCTGTTTTTT.

The J gene is TRBJ2-1, the V gene TRBV29-1, with a possible D match to TRBD2 (7 bases). V gave up 7 bases and J gave up 3 bases, with 13 bases separating them. Germline V CDR1 and CDR2: SQVTM, ANQGSEA. The CDR3 is 13 residues long. The CDR3 reads CSGGGPDYNEQFF. As DNA, the CDR3 is TGCAGCGGGGGGGGGCCTGACTACAATGAGCAGTTCTTC.

This clone came up a few times. The chain is built from TRBV25-1 and TRBJ1-1; TRBD1 matches 10 bases. The CDR3 is 13 residues long. Per the germline V gene, CDR1 is MGHDK and CDR2 is SYGVNS. V shed 4 bases, J shed 11 bases, and the junction held 7 bases outside the gene matches. CDR3 loop: CASSVQTGGVAFF. The CDR3 nucleotides are TGTGCCAGCAGTGTGCAGACAGGGGGCGTGGCTTTCTTT.

The rearrangement joins TRBV6-1 to TRBJ1-5; D possibly corresponds to TRBD1 (5 bases). Germline lookup yields CDR1 MNHNS and CDR2 SASEGT. V lost 7 bases and J 0 bases, leaving 10 bases between the germline ends. The CDR3 covers 14 residues. The CDR3 DNA reads TGTGCCAGCACCCCGACAGATAGCAATCAGCCCCAGCATTTT. It is translated as CASTPTDSNQPQHF.

V gene TRBV11-2 combines with J gene TRBJ2-7; D uncertain. This CDR3 is 13 amino acids long. Trimming removed 0 bases from V and 3 bases from J, with 6 bases in between. The germline gives CDR1 SGHAT, CDR2 FQNNGV. CDR3: CASSLEQLYEQYF. CDR3 nucleotides: TGTGCCAGCAGCTTAGAACAGCTCTACGAGCAGTACTTC.

The V and J genes are TRBV5-1 and TRBJ2-1; possible D gene TRBD1, 5 bases. The CDR3 extends over 17 amino acids. The germline V gene has CDR1 SGHRS and CDR2 YFSETQ. V was shortened by 0 bases and J by 0 bases, with 13 bases between the two germline ends. CDR3 bases: TGCGCCAGCAGCTTGGCCGACAGTCACAGCTCCTACAATGAGCAGTTCTTC. Translation gives CASSLADSHSSYNEQFF. The whole variable domain, filled in from reference TRBV5-1 and TRBJ2-1, reads KAGVTQTPRYLIKTRGQQVTLSCSPISGHRSVSWYQQTPGQGLQFLFEYFSETQRNKGNFPGRFSGRQFSNSRSEMNVSTLELGDSALYLCASSLADSHSSYNEQFFGPGTRLTVL.